This T cell receptor beta chain derives from a study of cytomegalovirus exposure and HLA in healthy donors. While the first cohort had 600 to 850 subjects, the donors belonged to the separate validation cohort of roughly 120 subjects. Sequencing used immunoSEQ multiplex PCR; TCRdb keeps in-frame clones, though not all of them. The table lists about 160,000 clones, around 92% of them singletons. V was shortened by 3 bases and J by 3 bases, with 12 bases between the two germline ends. This CDR3 contains 15 residues. Germline values: CDR1 LNHDA, CDR2 SQIVND (reference sequence). This receptor was identified in a woman under 30 in good health and CMV-seropositive. Sequenced input: PBMCs. This chain uses TRBV19 with TRBJ1-3; D might be TRBD1 (5 bases). In DNA form, the CDR3 reads TGTGCCAGTAGTATTACCGGGACTGGTGGAAACACCATATATTTT. The encoded protein is CASSITGTGGNTIYF.